This T cell receptor beta chain was identified in a study of T cells in Graves' hyperthyroidism and ophthalmopathy (dated 2019 in TCRdb). Turning to the overall study: A discovery cohort of about a hundred patients, roughly 40 with Graves' ophthalmopathy and about 60 with stable Graves' hyperthyroidism, was used to find distinguishing TCR V-J signatures. After sampling, hyperthyroidism patients received methimazole starting at 30 mg daily, and ophthalmopathy patients received high-dose intravenous methylprednisolone. TCR Vbeta CDR3 sequencing of some 140 peripheral blood samples (fewer than 45 ophthalmopathy, about 74 hyperthyroidism and roughly 17 progressor patients) is reported in the paper. In addition, the study compared T-cell repertoires in thyroid tissue and in blood from six Graves' hyperthyroidism patients. For training and testing, the approximately 97 patients in the discovery cohort were randomly divided in a 7:3 ratio. Whether ophthalmopathy could be predicted prospectively was tested in an independent validation cohort made up of some 20 hyperthyroidism patients plus 17 patients who later progressed to ophthalmopathy.

V drops 0 bases and J drops 6 bases, leaving 16 bases in between. From the germline V gene, CDR1 is SGDLS and CDR2 is YYNGEE. The CDR3 starts with the cysteine, ends with the phenylalanine, and has 15 residues. Only the CDR3 portion is preserved as DNA: 45 bases, with reading frame beginning at the first base. The TCR beta CDR3 regions were amplified from the RNA transcripts. The TCR CDR3 was subjected to a first round of RT-PCR using the HTBI primer set and the Qiagen OneStep RT-PCR kit. Libraries were constructed in a second round of multiplex PCR, after which size selection and purification were carried out. Libraries were sequenced paired-end with 100 bp reads on an Illumina HiSeq2000. The authors processed their data as follows. SOAPnuke was used to process the raw data, throwing out any read that contained adapters or uncalled bases, had a mean Phred below 15, or lacked an exact constant-primer or identifier match. High-quality paired reads were merged using COPE v1.2.5, and each unique nucleotide sequence was defined as a clonotype. MiTCR v1.1 was used to align the clonotypes against IMGT TRBV, TRBD and TRBJ reference segments. Only V-J combinations with frequency above 0.0001, covering 99.2% of repertoires, were analysed. The TCS score was defined as F50 (clonal expansion) divided by E x V (chaos), with BLOSUM62-based TCRdist calculated between CDR3 peptides within each V-J. Welch's t-statistics and random forest reduced 500 to 650 V-J features to 13, which were used in a naive Bayes classifier (R e1071). Starting from the raw public reads, TCRdb applied fastp trimming at Q25, assembled clones with MiXCR and retained in-frame beta chains. Duplicate CDR3 protein sequences are folded into a single record with the most common DNA and genes. The V and J calls shown here were made by TCRdb, not taken from the authors' results. The sample has just over 550,000 distinct CDR3 sequences on record, around 46% of them singletons. The leading ten clones occupy approximately 8.2% of the sample.

Here is what the overall study found, with its caveats: Sample size was not statistically predetermined, and blinding of investigators to group allocation was not performed. In validation, the model predicted progression to ophthalmopathy a median of roughly 6.5 months before onset, with about 71% sensitivity and just under 75% specificity. Most expanded thyroid clonotypes (frequency above 0.001) were also detected in blood, a finding suggesting that blood repertoires may reflect thyroid immune responses. In cross-validation, a model built on a 13 V-J signature told ophthalmopathy apart from stable hyperthyroidism with approximately 90% sensitivity and about 81% specificity, and in testing the same model reached 80%/75%.

About this clonotype: No antigen is known for it. The record has no base qualities; no much larger clone is one base away.

Stable Graves' hyperthyroidism was defined as no progression to ophthalmopathy during 18 months of follow-up. The hyperthyroidism patients were between 18 and 65 years old and newly diagnosed, with a disease duration of less than 2 months. Exclusion was applied to patients with uncontrolled infections, other autoimmune diseases, pregnancy or lactation. Diagnoses were established on the basis of clinical symptoms, serum thyroxine and TRAb, thyroid ultrasound, and orbital computed tomography. Trizol reagent was used to extract total RNA, and RNA quality was then checked on an Agilent 2100 Bioanalyzer.

The sample was peripheral blood or thyroid tissue (not recorded which). The rearranged chain carries TRBV9 and TRBJ2-7; the D gene cannot be resolved reliably. This TCR came from a woman in her late teens or twenties with Graves' hyperthyroidism. Donor details come from another sample of the same person, matched by shared clones. The CDR3 protein: CASSVASNSPLEQYF. In nucleotide form, the sequence is TGTGCCAGCAGCGTAGCCTCTAACTCCCCACTCGAGCAGTACTTC.